This T cell receptor beta chain was captured by sequencing in a study of blood T cells in healthy people across ages. Study findings and constraints: No conclusive comparison of naive versus antigen-experienced cells was possible with unsorted PBMCs.

V was shortened by 5 bases and J by 3 bases, with 14 bases between the two germline ends. The CDR3 is 15 amino acids. Germline V gives CDR1 SGHTA, CDR2 FQGNSA. Researchers report isolating at least 6 million PBMCs per sample. Each sample provided at least 5.5 micrograms of extracted total RNA. A second PCR of about 7 to 11 cycles used a sample-barcoded 5' primer and a J-beta primer mix. TCRdb re-called the 5' RACE reads with MiXCR, one entry per CDR3 protein. Of more than 800,000 distinct CDR3 sequences listed, 25% to 30% are singletons. A note on this clonotype: The antigen is not known.

The sample taken for sequencing was blood. The V call is TRBV7-2, the J call TRBJ2-1; a possible D gene is TRBD2 (6 bases). The sequence derives from a woman of 80 years or more in good health. CDR3 residues: CASSPPGLIYNEQFF. The CDR3 DNA reads TGTGCCAGCAGCCCACCGGGACTTATCTACAATGAGCAGTTCTTC.